The rows below give T cell receptor beta chains drawn from one sample of a study of blood T cell repertoires in COVID-19. Only in-frame clones appear in the TCRdb table, and some are missing; sequencing was by immunoSEQ multiplex PCR. The sample shows more than 100,000 clones, around 84% of them seen only once. Input material: peripheral blood. The receptor set was obtained from a woman older than 75 with acute or convalescent COVID-19. CDR3s include the opening cysteine and the closing phenylalanine or tryptophan. Fields, in order: V gene, J gene, CDR3 protein.

TRBV28	TRBJ2-4	CASTTTGQKNIQYF
TRBV7-9	TRBJ1-4	CASSPRSSFEKLFF
TRBV29-1	TRBJ1-1	CSVVRGGNTEAFF
TRBV7-9	TRBJ1-1	CASSFLLGNTEAFF
TRBV7-6	TRBJ2-5	CASSPKPGLPQETQYF
TRBV20-1	TRBJ2-7	CSASPGGGRYEQYF
TRBV15	TRBJ2-7	CATRGGTYEQYF
TRBV5-1	TRBJ1-5	CASSPGWPQGRIEPQHF
TRBV4-1	TRBJ2-3	CASSRQDKRTDTQYF
TRBV6-5	TRBJ1-4	CASRRDANEKLFF
TRBV28	TRBJ2-3	CASQLAGGTDTQYF
TRBV12-3/TRBV12-4	TRBJ2-7	CASSLPPAGTVNF
TRBV15	TRBJ2-4	CATSRYTSGGREAKNIQYF
TRBV9	TRBJ1-6	CASSVAPLENSPLHF
TRBV7-2	TRBJ2-1	CASSLAGGQDYEQFF
TRBV13	TRBJ2-7	CASSRRLAGAYEQYF
TRBV3-1/TRBV3-2	TRBJ2-5	CASSQGPGTSFQETQYF
TRBV5-4	TRBJ2-3	CASSKQAGGIDTQYF
TRBV5-1	TRBJ2-7	CASSLTGDSYEQYF
TRBV5-8	TRBJ1-4	CASSFRQGLSEKLFF
TRBV9	TRBJ1-3	CASSALGQGGPGNTIYF
TRBV30	TRBJ1-2	CALSRDRAFKGGYTF
TRBV12-5	TRBJ2-7	CASGLGLAGGNEQYF
TRBV6-2/TRBV6-3	TRBJ2-2	CASSSTHNREGTGELFF
TRBV2	TRBJ2-1	CASSEEAGGLHEQFF
TRBV6-2/TRBV6-3	TRBJ2-4	CASSQGGSGSAKNIQYF
TRBV2	TRBJ1-5	CASSWQISNQPQHF
TRBV21-1	TRBJ1-5	CASSSGTGNQPQHF
TRBV10-1	TRBJ2-7	CASSPGQGVLQYF
TRBV19	TRBJ1-3	CASNGETGNTIYF
TRBV10-1	TRBJ2-5	CASSDPGQLETQYF
TRBV5-1	TRBJ1-1	CASSFAPGQRTEAFF
TRBV5-4	TRBJ1-2	CASSLGTGFYGYTF
TRBV7-9	TRBJ1-2	CASSTRQGANGYTF
TRBV3-1/TRBV3-2	TRBJ1-6	CASSYNAQGKVLIGYNSPLHF
TRBV7-2	TRBJ2-1	CASSESGTSGDNEQFF
TRBV4-1	TRBJ2-7	CASSQAVGQDYSYEQYF
TRBV5-1	TRBJ2-3	CASSLSGTGVTDTQYF
TRBV18	TRBJ1-4	CASSPPISGDDEKLFF
TRBV6-5	TRBJ1-5	CASSRAGSNQPQHF
TRBV7-9	TRBJ2-7	CASSFQQGYEQYF